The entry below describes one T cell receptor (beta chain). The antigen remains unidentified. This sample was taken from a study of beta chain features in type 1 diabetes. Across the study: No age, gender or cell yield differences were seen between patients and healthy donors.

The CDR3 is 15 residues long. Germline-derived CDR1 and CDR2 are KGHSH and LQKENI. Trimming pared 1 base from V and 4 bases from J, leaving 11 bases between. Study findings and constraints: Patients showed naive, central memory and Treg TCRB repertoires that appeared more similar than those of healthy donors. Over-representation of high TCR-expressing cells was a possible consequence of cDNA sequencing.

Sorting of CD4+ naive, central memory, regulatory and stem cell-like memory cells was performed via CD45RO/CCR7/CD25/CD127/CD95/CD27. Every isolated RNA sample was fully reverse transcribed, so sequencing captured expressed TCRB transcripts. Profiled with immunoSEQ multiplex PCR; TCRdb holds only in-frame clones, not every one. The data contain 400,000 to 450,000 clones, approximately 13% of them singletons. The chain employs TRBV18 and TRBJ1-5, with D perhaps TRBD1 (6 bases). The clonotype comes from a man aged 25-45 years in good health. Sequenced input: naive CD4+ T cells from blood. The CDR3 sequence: CASSPQGVGNQPQHF. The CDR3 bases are TGTGCCAGCTCACCACAGGGGGTAGGAAATCAGCCCCAGCATTTT.